The 8 T cell receptor beta chains reported below all come from one sample, sequenced in a study of control samples from healthy donors and cancer patients. Here immunoSEQ multiplex PCR was the method, and the copy in TCRdb shows in-frame clones only, minus some. Of 100,000 to 150,000 clones in the sample, about 90% were seen once. The source material was blood. The source of these receptors is a woman between 50 and 59 years old in good health.

The chain joins TRBV27 to TRBJ2-7, with TRBD2 identical over 13 bases. CDR3 size: 16 residues. V lost 4 bases and J lost 4; bases outside the gene matches: 7. Germline CDR1 is MNHEY and CDR2 is SMNVEV (reference sequence). CDR3 residues: CASSSSGTSGIYEQYF. In DNA form, the CDR3 reads TGTGCCAGCAGTTCCTCCGGGACTAGCGGGATATACGAGCAGTACTTC.

The chain is built from TRBV2 and TRBJ1-2; D call uncertain. The CDR3 is 12 residues long. Germline CDR1 reads SNHLY; CDR2 reads FYNNEI. V was trimmed by 6 bases and J by 7 bases, leaving 12 bases between them. The CDR3 nucleotides are TGTGCCAGCAGGGATAACTATGGTGGCTACACCTTC. Its translation: CASRDNYGGYTF.

The chain is built from TRBV5-1 and TRBJ2-5; 8 bases fit TRBD2. The CDR3 contains 12 residues. V gave up 5 bases and J gave up 5 bases; unmatched junction bases: 2. Germline CDR1 SGHRS, CDR2 YFSETQ. Written as DNA, the CDR3 is TGCGCCAGCAGTGGCGGGGGGGAGACCCAGTACTTC. This encodes CASSGGGETQYF.

The V and J genes are TRBV23-1 and TRBJ2-5; D is ambiguous. TRBV23-1 is given ORF status, its function remaining uncertain. With 0 bases removed from V and 0 bases from J, the gap between germline ends came to 11 bases. This CDR3 contains 16 residues. The CDR3 nucleotides are TGCGCCAGCAGTCAATCGAAACAGCCGTACCAAGAGACCCAGTACTTC. As protein: CASSQSKQPYQETQYF.

This chain links TRBV30 with TRBJ2-3; TRBD1 matches at 9 bases. Trimming removed 8 bases from V and 1 base from J; junction bases left unmatched: 4. The CDR3 contains 13 residues. Germline values: CDR1 GTSNPN, CDR2 SVGIG (reference sequence). This CDR3 reads CARDRGGTDTQYF. CDR3 bases: TGTGCCCGCGACAGGGGGGGCACAGATACGCAGTATTTT.

The chain is built from TRBV28 and TRBJ1-6; D is perhaps TRBD1 (5 bases). Germline-derived CDR1 and CDR2 are MDHEN and SYDVKM. There are 13 residues in the CDR3. The V end lost 6 bases, the J end lost 9 bases, and 12 bases lay between the germline ends. The CDR3 loop is CASSSSRGSPLHF. DNA for the CDR3: TGTGCCAGCAGCTCCTCGAGGGGTTCACCCCTCCACTTT.

The V gene is TRBV29-1, the J gene TRBJ1-6; 10 nucleotides agree with TRBD1. From germline, CDR1 is SQVTM and CDR2 ANQGSEA. Trimming took 5 bases from V and 5 from J; bases not matched to a gene: 3. The CDR3 extends over 14 amino acids. CDR3 bases: TGCAGCGTTAAGACAGGGGGCCATAATTCACCCCTCCACTTT. Protein sequence: CSVKTGGHNSPLHF.

V and J are TRBV2 and TRBJ2-3, with D possibly matching TRBD2 (5 bases). CDR3 length: 12 residues. Germline assignment: CDR1 SNHLY and CDR2 FYNNEI. With 5 bases removed from V and 5 bases from J, the gap between germline ends came to 8 bases. The DNA of the CDR3 is TGTGCCAGCAGTCCAGAGGGAGATACGCAGTATTTT. As protein: CASSPEGDTQYF.